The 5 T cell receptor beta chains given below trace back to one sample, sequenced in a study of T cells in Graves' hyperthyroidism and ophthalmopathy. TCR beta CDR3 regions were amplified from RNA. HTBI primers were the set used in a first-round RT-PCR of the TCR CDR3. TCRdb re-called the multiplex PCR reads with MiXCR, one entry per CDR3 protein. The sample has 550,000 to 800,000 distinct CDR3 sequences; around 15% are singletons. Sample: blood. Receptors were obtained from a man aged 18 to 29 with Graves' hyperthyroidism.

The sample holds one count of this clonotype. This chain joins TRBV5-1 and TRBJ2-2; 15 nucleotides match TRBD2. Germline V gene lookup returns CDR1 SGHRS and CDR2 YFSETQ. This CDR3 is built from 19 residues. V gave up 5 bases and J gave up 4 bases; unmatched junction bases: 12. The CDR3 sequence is CASRRSVGLAGGRTGELFF. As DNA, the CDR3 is TGCGCCAGCAGGAGGTCCGTGGGACTAGCGGGAGGACGCACCGGGGAGCTGTTTTTT.

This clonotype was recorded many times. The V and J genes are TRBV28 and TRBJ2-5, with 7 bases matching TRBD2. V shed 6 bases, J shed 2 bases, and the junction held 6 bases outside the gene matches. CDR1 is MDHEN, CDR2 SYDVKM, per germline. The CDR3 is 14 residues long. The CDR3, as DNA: TGTGCCAGCAGCTCCGGGACTACACAAGAGACCCAGTACTTC. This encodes CASSSGTTQETQYF.

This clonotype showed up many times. The CDR3 loop reads CASSFVTSGAYEQYF. The CDR3 DNA reads TGTGCCAGCAGCTTTGTGACTAGCGGTGCCTACGAGCAGTACTTC. This rearrangement joins TRBV7-9 to TRBJ2-7; the match to TRBD2 covers 9 bases. The junction had 5 bases not matched to a gene; V was cut back by 3 bases and J by 2 bases. The CDR3 spans 15 residues. The germline V gene encodes CDR1 SEHNR and CDR2 FQNEAQ (reference sequence).

This CDR3 reads CASIQAPFEQFF. The CDR3 DNA reads TGTGCCAGCATCCAAGCGCCTTTCGAGCAGTTCTTC. The chain recombines TRBV2 with TRBJ2-1; no clear D. The CDR3 length is 12 residues. Germline V CDR1 and CDR2: SNHLY, FYNNEI. The ends were cut back, 7 bases at V and 10 bases at J, with 14 bases in the middle.

The CDR3 nucleotides read TGCAGTGCCCGGAGGGGACAGGGGGTTTCCGAGCAGTACTTC. This translates into CSARRGQGVSEQYF. The chain is built from TRBV20-1 and TRBJ2-7; 11 bases match TRBD1. V was clipped by 6 bases and J by 6 bases; unmatched bases: 10. The CDR3 loop spans 14 amino acids. Germline-derived CDR1 and CDR2 are DFQATT and SNEGSKA (reference sequence).